Detailed here is one T cell receptor beta chain. The genomic DNA of each subset was split evenly across several immunoSEQ plates. Methods used by the authors: Filtering of immunoSEQ junctional sequences could not match full-length read filtering. Repertoires were generated with immunoSEQ multiplex PCR, while TCRdb's copy carries only in-frame clones and drops some. That table is the source of V, J and clone size, and D and trimming were worked out from the DNA. The table lists a few million clones, 80% to 95% of them singletons. The data originate from a study of shared clonotypes between healthy human individuals. The V gene end was trimmed by 6 bases and the J gene end by 4 bases; junction bases not matched to a gene: 9. Per germline, CDR1 WNHNN and CDR2 SYGVQD (reference sequence). There are 14 residues in the CDR3.

The sequenced material came from naive CD4+ T cells from PBMCs. Stated subset: CD45RA+ positively selected. This rearrangement joins TRBV10-1 to TRBJ2-7; TRBD2 agrees at 7 bases. This sequence was found in a man younger than 30 in good health. Some clones in this sample may be carry-over from other donors' samples. CDR3 sequence (DNA): TGCGCCAGCAGGCAGAAGGAGGGAGGGTACGAGCAGTACTTC. The encoded protein is CASRQKEGGYEQYF.